A selection of T cell receptor beta chains follows, all from one sample in a study of cytomegalovirus exposure and HLA in healthy donors. Generated by immunoSEQ multiplex PCR, the TCRdb table keeps only in-frame clones and is missing some. The repertoire holds around 50,000 clones, with roughly 72% as singletons. The sequenced material came from PBMCs. The receptors stem from a woman between 45 and 65 years old in good health and CMV-seropositive. Both conserved end residues are part of each CDR3. A D gene is named only where the DNA matches it firmly. A clone size is listed for some rows: how often the clone was seen (once, few, many), or a class if it is expanded.

>.|TRBJ2-7|.|TRBV28
TGTGCCAGCTCGGAGCTTCCCTACGAGCAGTACTTC
CASSELPYEQYF
>TRBD2|TRBJ2-3|.|TRBV7-3
TGTGCCAGCAGCCTCACCCCAGGACTCGCGGGAGTTCGGGATACGCAGTATTTT
CASSLTPGLAGVRDTQYF
>.|TRBJ1-1|.|TRBV28
TGTGCCAGCAGGTTCTTTGGTCTGGCAGGGGCTGAAGCTTTCTTT
CASRFFGLAGAEAFF
>TRBD1|TRBJ1-2|.|TRBV7-3
TGTGCCAGCAGCCTCCCCCAGGGGGCAAAGGGCTACACCTTC
CASSLPQGAKGYTF
>TRBD2|TRBJ2-3|.|TRBV5-1
TGCGCCAGCAGCTTGGGCGGGGGGGCGACAGATACGCAGTATTTT
CASSLGGGATDTQYF
>TRBD2|TRBJ2-5|.|TRBV2
TGTGCCAGCGCACCTCTAGCGGTGGGCGAGACCCAGTACTTC
CASAPLAVGETQYF
>.|TRBJ1-1|few|TRBV4-3
TGCGCCAGCAGCCAAGACGGGAGCACTGAAGCTTTCTTT
CASSQDGSTEAFF
>.|TRBJ1-4|.|TRBV19
TGTGCCAGTAGTAATCTCCAGGATCCGGGGGAACTGTTTTTT
CASSNLQDPGELFF
>.|TRBJ2-2|.|TRBV4-2
TGTGCCAGCAGCCAAGATGCGGAGGGGGAGCTGTTTTTT
CASSQDAEGELFF
>.|TRBJ2-2|few|TRBV7-3
TGTGCCAGCAGCGGGACACACACCGGGGAGCTGTTTTTT
CASSGTHTGELFF
>TRBD2|TRBJ2-5|.|TRBV28
TGTGCCAGCAGTCCACTAGCGGGGGCCCATGGGGCCCAGTACTTC
CASSPLAGAHGAQYF
>.|TRBJ2-5|few|TRBV2
TGTGCCAGCAGTGAAACGGGGGTTGAGACCCAGTACTTC
CASSETGVETQYF
>.|TRBJ1-5|.|TRBV27
TGTGCCAGCAGTTTATTCTACAGGATCAACAATCAGCCCCAGCATTTT
CASSLFYRINNQPQHF
>TRBD1|TRBJ2-1|.|TRBV5-5
TGTGCCAGCAGCGCCGGGACAGGATCCTACAATGAGCAGTTCTTC
CASSAGTGSYNEQFF
>.|TRBJ2-3|.|TRBV9
TGTGCCAGCAGCGTAGCGGTCGGCACAGATACGCAGTATTTT
CASSVAVGTDTQYF
>.|TRBJ2-7|.|TRBV11-1
TGTGCCAGCTACCGGTCTTACGAGCAGTACTTC
CASYRSYEQYF
>TRBD1|TRBJ2-1|many|TRBV10-3
TGTGCCATCAGTGAGTCGGAACAGGGGCTCAATGAGCAGTTCTTC
CAISESEQGLNEQFF
>TRBD2|TRBJ2-7|.|TRBV6-6
TGTGCCACCAACGAACTAGCGGGTTCCTACGAGCAGTACTTC
CATNELAGSYEQYF
>.|TRBJ1-2|few|TRBV6-5
TGTGCCAGCAGTTCAAAATCCTATGGCTACACCTTC
CASSSKSYGYTF
>.|TRBJ1-1|.|TRBV9
TGTGCCAGCAGCGTGAGCACGAACACTGAAGCTTTCTTT
CASSVSTNTEAFF
>TRBD2|TRBJ2-3|few|TRBV6-4
TGTGCCAGCAGTGTGGCTAGCGGAACAGATACGCAGTATTTT
CASSVASGTDTQYF
>.|TRBJ1-2|.|TRBV19
TGTGCCAGTAGTCCTACGCAGGGATACTATGGCTACACCTTC
CASSPTQGYYGYTF
>.|TRBJ2-1|.|TRBV5-6
TGTGCCAGCAGCTTAATACAGGAGTACAATGAGCAGTTCTTC
CASSLIQEYNEQFF
>TRBD1|TRBJ1-5|.|TRBV19
TGTGCCAGTAGTCCGGACAGGGGCGATCAGCCCCAGCATTTT
CASSPDRGDQPQHF
>TRBD1|TRBJ2-2|.|TRBV29-1
TGCAGCGTTGAAGCTCTTGGACAGGGGGTATCCGGGGAGCTGTTTTTT
CSVEALGQGVSGELFF
>.|TRBJ2-7|.|TRBV7-6
TGTGCCAGCAGCTTTACAGACACCTACGAGCAGTACTTC
CASSFTDTYEQYF
>TRBD1|TRBJ2-7|.|TRBV27
TGTGCCAGCAGTCTTCCGGGACAGGGAGGCGAGCAGTACTTC
CASSLPGQGGEQYF
>.|TRBJ2-3|few|TRBV6-4
TGTGCCAGCAGTGACACGGGGGGCACAGATACGCAGTATTTT
CASSDTGGTDTQYF
>TRBD1|TRBJ1-5|.|TRBV29-1
TGCAGCGTGGAGACAGGGAATAGCAATCAGCCCCAGCATTTT
CSVETGNSNQPQHF
>.|TRBJ1-6|.|TRBV5-6
TGTGCCAGCAGTTATGAAAAAGGGGCCTATAATTCACCCCTCCACTTT
CASSYEKGAYNSPLHF
>.|TRBJ2-6|.|TRBV7-9
TGTGCCAGCAGCTCCCAACGGGGGGCCAACGTCCTGACTTTC
CASSSQRGANVLTF
>.|TRBJ1-1|.|TRBV7-9
TGTGCCAGCAGCCCGTCCGGTCAGGCCACTGAAGCTTTCTTT
CASSPSGQATEAFF
>TRBD2|TRBJ2-1|.|TRBV11-2
TGTGCCAGCAGCCCCGGGGGGATAGCGGGAGTGGGGGAGCAGTTCTTC
CASSPGGIAGVGEQFF
>TRBD2|TRBJ2-1|.|TRBV27
TGTGCCAGCAGTACCGGGACTATGACGGTAAATGAGCAGTTCTTC
CASSTGTMTVNEQFF
>.|TRBJ2-7|.|TRBV27
TGTGCCAGCAGTCCGATAGAGCGCCGGGACGGGGGCTACGAGCAGTACTTC
CASSPIERRDGGYEQYF
>.|TRBJ2-7|.|TRBV27
TGTGCCAGCAGTTTATTCGAATCAGGGGGGAGCTCCTACGAGCAGTACTTC
CASSLFESGGSSYEQYF
>.|TRBJ2-1|.|TRBV7-6
TGTGCCAGCAGCTTAGTAGCGGACAATGAGCAGTTCTTC
CASSLVADNEQFF
>TRBD2|TRBJ2-5|few|TRBV19
TGTGCCAGTCACCATAGGGCGGGAGCGCCACAAGAGACCCAGTACTTC
CASHHRAGAPQETQYF
>.|TRBJ1-2|few|TRBV2
TGTGCCAGCAGTCAGGTTAATGGCTACACCTTC
CASSQVNGYTF
>TRBD1|TRBJ2-3|.|TRBV5-1
TGCGCCAGCAGCTCCCGGACAGGCTTAAGCACAGATACGCAGTATTTT
CASSSRTGLSTDTQYF
>TRBD1|TRBJ1-2|.|TRBV2
TGCGCCAGCAGTGCCGGGACAGGGTGGGACTATGGCTACACCTTC
CASSAGTGWDYGYTF
>.|TRBJ2-7|.|TRBV29-1
TGCAGCGTTAAGCACGGGGACTACGAGCAGTACTTC
CSVKHGDYEQYF
>.|TRBJ1-1|.|TRBV9
TGTGCCAGCAGGGGGGGGGAGTGGGACACTGAAGCTTTCTTT
CASRGGEWDTEAFF
>.|TRBJ2-1|.|TRBV11-2
TGTGCCAGCAGCTTAGTAACTTGGGGGGATGAGCAGTTCTTC
CASSLVTWGDEQFF
>TRBD2|TRBJ2-1|few|TRBV11-2
TGTGCCAGCAGCTTACGGTCTGGGGCGGGAGGAACGGCCTACAATGAGCAGTTCTTC
CASSLRSGAGGTAYNEQFF
>TRBD1|TRBJ2-7|.|TRBV5-1
TGCGCCAGCAGCCCGTGGACAGGACGTCCCTACGAGCAGTACTTC
CASSPWTGRPYEQYF
>.|TRBJ2-1|once|TRBV5-1
TGCGCCAGCAGCTTGGGGCTAGAAAGCTGGAATGAGCAGTTCTTC
CASSLGLESWNEQFF
>.|TRBJ1-4|few|TRBV6-6
TGTGCCAGCTCGGGAGCAACTAATGAAAAACTGTTTTTT
CASSGATNEKLFF
>TRBD2|TRBJ2-2|.|TRBV6-6
TGTGCCAGCAGTTATGCGGGAGGGGTCACCGGGGAGCTGTTTTTT
CASSYAGGVTGELFF
>TRBD2|TRBJ2-5|.|TRBV5-6
TGTGCCAGCAGCTTTATGGGTAGCGGGGCGGAGACCCAGTACTTC
CASSFMGSGAETQYF
>TRBD2|TRBJ2-1|.|TRBV4-2
TGTGCCAGCAGCCAAGATCCAGCGGGATCCTACAATGAGCAGTTCTTC
CASSQDPAGSYNEQFF
>.|TRBJ2-5|.|TRBV2
TGTGCCAGCAGTGGGGGGGAGGAGGAGACCCAGTACTTC
CASSGGEEETQYF
>TRBD2|TRBJ2-3|few|TRBV6-1
TGTGCCAGCAGTGGGGCTAGCGGGAGCCTCACAGATACGCAGTATTTT
CASSGASGSLTDTQYF
>.|TRBJ2-3|few|TRBV10-2
TGCGCCAGCAGTGGGATCGGGAGTGAAGGATACGCGTATTTT
CASSGIGSEGYAYF
>TRBD2|TRBJ2-1|.|TRBV28
TGTGCCAGCAGTTTTGCTAGCGGGGTCTACAATGAGCAGTTCTTC
CASSFASGVYNEQFF
>TRBD1|TRBJ2-7|.|TRBV5-5
TGTGCCAGCAGTTATACAGGGGTCCACTCCTACGAGCAGTACTTC
CASSYTGVHSYEQYF
>.|TRBJ2-5|.|TRBV15
TGTGCCACCAGCACGGGCGGGCCGTACCAAGAGACCCAGTACTTC
CATSTGGPYQETQYF
>.|TRBJ1-2|.|TRBV20-1
TGCAGTCTCCCAGGGTCGTATGGCTACACCTTC
CSLPGSYGYTF
>.|TRBJ1-2|once|TRBV28
TGTGCCAGCACCACCGGCGGGGGTGATAACTATGGCTACACCTTC
CASTTGGGDNYGYTF
>.|TRBJ2-5|.|TRBV7-3
TGTGCCAGCAGCTTAACGGGCCTAGCGATGGAGACCCAGTACTTC
CASSLTGLAMETQYF